A single T cell receptor (beta chain) is shown here with its context. The antigen this receptor binds is unknown. Nothing much larger sits one base from this clone, and base qualities are not available. The sample originates from a study of shared clonotypes between healthy human individuals (dated by TCRdb to 2018 to 2021). Some background on the complete study: A couple of women and a few men aged 18 to 49 years were included in the cohort. For each donor, three plates each were used for CD4 naive and CD4 memory, two plates were used for CD8 naive, and one plate was used for CD8 memory. Blood TCR repertoires of a handful of healthy adults were deeply sequenced to estimate repertoire size and the extent of clonotype sharing between individuals. To increase sequencing depth and limit assay-specific biases, TCR repertoire library preparation and sequencing were carried out by different laboratories using diverse techniques. Between about 0.94 and 8.9 billion PBMCs per donor were obtained by leukapheresis. Points the paper makes about the study in general: Approximately 5% of naive CD4, 3.5% of naive CD8, approximately 2% of memory CD4, and approximately 0.4% of memory CD8 clonotypes were shared across a few donors. Clonotypes shared by all four sorted-subset donors showed higher generation probabilities than non-shared clonotypes. Naive subsets generally had larger estimated clonotype richness than memory subsets. Sampling was limited to blood, and TCR repertoires in tissue likely differ from TCR repertoires in blood. Pairwise subsampling indicated that sequencing depth was expected to affect the degree of clonotype sharing among donors. Because the study included only a small number of donors, the genetic and exposure-history diversity represented was limited. Rarefaction of sorted-subset datasets indicated incomplete sequencing despite the large sequencing depth.

The donors were healthy, HIV-negative adults who had no recently reported acute infections or vaccinations. Every donor was a Caucasian adult residing in Nashville, Tennessee, USA. CD4+ T cells were enriched by magnetic negative selection, after which naive cells were positively selected on CD45RA and the negative fraction was taken as the memory subset. After blood collection by leukapheresis, PBMCs were isolated using Ficoll-Histopaque density gradient centrifugation and then cryopreserved in the vapor phase of liquid nitrogen. Analytical flow cytometry was used to check the purity and quantity of each magnetically sorted T cell population. Genomic DNA was isolated from each sorted fraction and quantified by UV absorbance on a Nanodrop 2000c. According to the germline V gene, CDR1 reads SGHTA and CDR2 reads FQGNSA. Trimming at the junction amounts to 1 base on V and 4 bases on J, and the germline ends lie 11 bases apart. The CDR3 starts with the cysteine, ends with the phenylalanine, and has 15 residues. The sequence is cut down to CDR3 DNA, 45 bases in frame from base 1.

TCR CDR3 regions were amplified from genomic DNA by multiplex PCR using the deep immunoSEQ assay. Genomic DNA extracted from each cell subset was distributed evenly over all wells of several immunoSEQ 96-well plates, and each plate served as one replicate. For sorted subsets, each replicate PCR was loaded with 200 ng genomic DNA, equivalent to about 30,000 T cell genomes. The purified libraries were quantified using a Qubit 3.0 fluorometer, sized with a Bioanalyzer 2100, and then quantified again using the KAPA Library Quantification kit. Every immunoSEQ 96-well plate was sequenced on a dedicated single-read 150-cycle Illumina NextSeq 550 flow cell. The study's own analysis went as follows. The immunoSEQ output contained only junctional sequences without quality scores, so filtering could not match that applied to full-length reads. Sequences were annotated with PyIR, a Python wrapper for IgBLAST v1.9, and V/J genes and CDR3 were assigned using IMGT germline references. Reads were removed for weak V/J assignments (E-value above 1e-6), missing CDR3, stop codons, out-of-frame junctions, or ambiguous translated residues. A V3J clonotype was defined by an identical inferred V gene, J gene, and CDR3 amino acid sequence. The percentage overlap between two repertoires was calculated by dividing the number of shared unique clonotypes by the size of the smaller repertoire. Richness of each repertoire was evaluated using RTK rarefaction, the Chao1 estimator, and Recon v2.1 estimates of unobserved clonotypes. For all TCRbeta clonotypes obtained by the gDNA method from a few donors, generation probabilities were computed with OLGA. TCRdb took this table from immuneACCESS and kept in-frame rearrangements with V and J called. Such tables lack part of the clones; where checked against another copy, unresolved V genes explain under half of the gap, and the rest is unexplained. The V and J calls and the clone size are those of that table, but D and trimming were determined from the DNA. The sample yields roughly 2 million clones; around 95% were counted once. More than 0.1% of the sample is held by the ten biggest clonotypes.

The receptor comes from a man between 18 and 35 years old in good health. Recombination connected TRBV7-2 to TRBJ2-1; the D gene remains uncertain. The sequenced material came from naive CD4+ T cells sorted from blood. This sample's cell subset or site label indicates: CD45RA+ positively selected. CDR3 sequence: CASSLGGTVYNEQFF. The nucleotides are TGTGCCAGCAGCTTAGGAGGCACAGTATACAATGAGCAGTTCTTC.